These 19 T cell receptor beta chains share one sample of origin, sequenced in a study of vaccination effects on CD4 cells after COVID-19 (dated by TCRdb to the early 2020s). After about 10 days of culture, CD4+ T cells were isolated with the EasySep CD4+ T cell isolation kit. Their target antigens are unknown. The library was prepared using the immunoSEQ multiplex PCR assay. The table comes from immuneACCESS by way of TCRdb, which keeps in-frame sequences with V and J called. Part of the clones is missing from these tables; in studies checked, under half for an unresolved V gene and the rest for unknown reasons. The sample profile shows about 25,000 clones; around 70% of them were found once. The ten largest clones capture 8% to 13% of the sample. The sample consisted of CD4+ T cells from PBMCs cultured without peptide, taken before COVID-19 vaccination. The receptor source for this set is a human donor who received a COVID-19 vaccine.

V is TRBV29-1 and J is TRBJ2-5; the D gene could be TRBD1 or TRBD2 (6 bases each). Trimming removed 6 bases from V and 7 bases from J, with 12 bases in between. The CDR3 length is 11 residues. From germline, CDR1 is SQVTM and CDR2 ANQGSEA. CDR3 nucleotides: TGCAGCGTCCGGACAGCGGGGACCCAGTACTTC. Its protein product is CSVRTAGTQYF.

The J gene is TRBJ2-1, the V gene TRBV18, with D possibly matching TRBD1 (6 bases). This CDR3 has 16 residues. Germline CDR1 is KGHSH and CDR2 is LQKENI. The germline V and J ends were trimmed by 1 base and 0 bases, with 10 bases remaining between them. The CDR3 DNA is TGTGCCAGCTCACCACGGCAGGGGAGCTCCTACAATGAGCAGTTCTTC. It yields the protein CASSPRQGSSYNEQFF.

The genes are TRBV10-3 and TRBJ1-2; D remains ambiguous. Germline CDR1 ENHRY, CDR2 SYGVKD. This CDR3 has 11 residues. The V end lost 2 bases, the J end lost 8 bases, and 6 bases lay between the germline ends. The CDR3: CAISEGRGYTF. Here the CDR3 DNA reads TGTGCCATCAGTGAGGGGCGAGGCTACACCTTC.

This chain links TRBV29-1 with TRBJ2-3; 10 bases agree with TRBD1. This CDR3 is 14 amino acids long. From germline, CDR1 is SQVTM and CDR2 ANQGSEA. V shed 8 bases, J shed 3 bases, and the junction held 8 bases outside the gene matches. Here the CDR3 reads CSMGTGAWTDTQYF. As DNA, the CDR3 is TGCAGCATGGGGACAGGGGCGTGGACAGATACGCAGTATTTT.

This chain joins TRBV2 and TRBJ2-1; 16 bases are shared with TRBD2. Germline CDR1 and CDR2: SNHLY and FYNNEI. After removal of 6 bases from V and 8 bases from J, the junction contained 4 bases not matched to a gene. The CDR3 extends over 15 amino acids. The CDR3 sequence: CASRGLAGGPHEQFF. The CDR3 region has the DNA TGTGCCAGCAGGGGACTAGCGGGAGGGCCTCATGAGCAGTTCTTC.

This chain uses TRBV4-2 with TRBJ1-4; 10 bases align to TRBD1. The CDR3 runs to 15 residues. The germline V gene has CDR1 LGHNA and CDR2 YNFKEQ. J was trimmed by 8 bases and V by 8 bases; bases with no gene match: 11. The CDR3 loop reads CASGQDRGRKEKLFF. For the CDR3, the DNA is TGTGCCAGCGGACAAGACAGGGGGCGCAAGGAAAAACTGTTTTTT.

The rearrangement links TRBV28 to TRBJ2-7; D remains unclear. Trimming removed 2 bases from V and 2 bases from J, with 7 bases in between. The CDR3 contains 13 residues. Germline CDR1 MDHEN, CDR2 SYDVKM. CDR3 bases: TGTGCCAGCAGTTTAACTGGGGCCTACGAGCAGTACTTC. Protein: CASSLTGAYEQYF.

The chain employs TRBV7-9 and TRBJ1-1, with D possibly matching TRBD1 (6 bases). The CDR3 contains 14 residues. Germline loops: CDR1 SEHNR, CDR2 FQNEAQ (reference sequence). The V end was cut by 5 bases, the J end by 2 bases, with 12 bases between. The chain's CDR3 is CASSNQGRNTEAFF. CDR3 bases: TGTGCCAGCAGCAATCAGGGGAGAAACACTGAAGCTTTCTTT.

This chain links TRBV5-4 with TRBJ2-2, with D possibly TRBD2 on 6 matching bases. The CDR3 has 16 amino acids. Germline values: CDR1 SGHNT, CDR2 YYREEE (reference sequence). V gave up 0 bases and J gave up 0 bases, with 9 bases separating them. Here the CDR3 DNA reads TGTGCCAGCAGCTTGGACGGGGGAACGAACACCGGGGAGCTGTTTTTT. The encoded protein is CASSLDGGTNTGELFF.

The genes are TRBV18 and TRBJ1-2; the D gene is possibly TRBD1 (5 bases). This CDR3 contains 15 residues. In germline, CDR1 is KGHSH, CDR2 LQKENI. The V gene lost 5 bases and the J gene lost 8 bases, with 21 bases spanning the gap. DNA for the CDR3: TGTGCCAGCTCAGACCGACAGCCCCCCGTGGGGGGCTACACCTTC. Translated, it gives CASSDRQPPVGGYTF.

This clone was detected a few times. The chain carries TRBV2 and TRBJ2-6; no reliable D call. Between the trimmed V and J ends, which lost 4 bases and 4 bases, there was a span of 8 bases. There are 14 residues in the CDR3. CDR1 and CDR2 (germline): SNHLY, FYNNEI. DNA of the CDR3: TGTGCCAGCAGTGTTTCGGCCGGGGCCAACGTCCTGACTTTC. Translated: CASSVSAGANVLTF.

This chain joins TRBV12-5 and TRBJ2-2; D gene unclear. Deletions cut 6 bases from V and 6 bases from J, with 11 bases between. The CDR3 contains 13 residues. Germline-derived CDR1 and CDR2 are LGHNT and FRNRAP. The CDR3 sequence: CASGRIGSGELFF. Here the CDR3 DNA reads TGTGCTAGTGGGCGAATAGGGTCCGGGGAGCTGTTTTTT.

This clone was counted between two and nine times. The chain combines TRBV4-3 with TRBJ1-2; a weak D match, TRBD1 (5 bases). The CDR3 length is 13 residues. Per germline, CDR1 LGHNA and CDR2 YSLEER. V shed 4 bases and J shed 3 bases, with 9 bases lying between them. The CDR3 DNA sequence: TGCGCCAGCAGCCTCGGACAAGACTATGGCTACACCTTC. It is translated as CASSLGQDYGYTF.

This rearrangement joins TRBV27 to TRBJ1-6, with D possibly matching TRBD1 (5 bases). The CDR3 loop spans 15 amino acids. The V end was cut by 3 bases, the J end by 7 bases, with 13 bases between. CDR1 MNHEY and CDR2 SMNVEV come from the germline V gene (reference sequence). The CDR3 sequence: CASSLGQGENSPLHF. The CDR3 DNA follows: TGTGCCAGCAGTTTGGGGCAGGGTGAAAATTCACCCCTCCACTTT.

The table lists this clone with a few counts. The chain joins TRBV5-6 to TRBJ2-5, with D maybe TRBD1 (5 bases). This CDR3 is 13 amino acids long. Germline V lookup: CDR1 SGHDT, CDR2 YYEEEE. Trimming shortened V by 6 bases and J by 3 bases, and 12 bases separated the two germline ends. The CDR3 coding sequence is TGTGCCAGCACCCCACAGGATAAAGAGACCCAGTACTTC. The encoded protein is CASTPQDKETQYF.

This clone turned up a few times. The genes are TRBV12-5 and TRBJ2-1, with 16 bases that match TRBD2. V lost 5 bases, J lost 9 bases, and 10 bases stayed unmatched. The CDR3 spans 17 residues. The germline V gene has CDR1 LGHNT and CDR2 FRNRAP. As DNA, the CDR3 is TGTGCTAGTGGTCGGCCCGGGACTAGCGGGGGGGCCACTGAGCAGTTCTTC. It translates to CASGRPGTSGGATEQFF.

This sequence joins TRBV11-2 and TRBJ2-1; D remains ambiguous. CDR1 SGHAT and CDR2 FQNNGV come from the germline V gene. Deletions cut 4 bases from V and 3 bases from J, with 7 bases between. The CDR3 has 13 residues. CDR3 sequence: CASSSLVYNEQFF. The CDR3 nucleotides are TGTGCCAGCAGCTCTTTGGTCTACAATGAGCAGTTCTTC.

The rearrangement links TRBV5-3 to TRBJ2-1, with 7 bases matching TRBD1. TRBV5-3 is an ORF; its function is uncertain. J gave up 10 bases and V 2 bases, and 6 bases lay outside the gene matches. The CDR3 totals 13 residues. The CDR3 here is CARSLGQVNEQFF. Here the CDR3 DNA reads TGTGCCAGAAGCTTAGGACAGGTTAACGAGCAGTTCTTC.

The rearrangement joins TRBV25-1 to TRBJ2-1, with unresolved D. Germline values: CDR1 MGHDK, CDR2 SYGVNS. With 3 bases removed from V and 2 bases from J, the gap between germline ends came to 8 bases. There are 14 residues in the CDR3. The CDR3 DNA is TGTGCCAGCAGTGATACAGTGACCTACAATGAGCAGTTCTTC. Protein: CASSDTVTYNEQFF. The full variable domain, its missing parts supplied by reference TRBV25-1 and TRBJ2-1, is EADIYQTPRYLVIGTGKKITLECSQTMGHDKMYWYQQDPGMELHLIHYSYGVNSTEKGDLSSESTVSRIRTEHFPLTLESARPSHTSQYLCASSDTVTYNEQFFGPGTRLTVL.